This TCR beta chain emerged from a study of Ad26.COV2.S vaccination and SARS-CoV-2 variants. Study summary: The COV1001 Ad26.COV2.S trial arm included the donor. General observations from the study: Reported findings describe substantial breadth in spike-specific CD8+ and CD4+ T cell responses following vaccination.

Per the germline V gene, CDR1 is MGHDK and CDR2 is SYGVNS. The V end was cut by 1 base, the J end by 5 bases, with 11 bases between. The CDR3 covers 14 residues. Treatment given: 19 received Ad26.COV2.S at low or high dose, single or two shots; 5 received placebo; per-sample allocation not given. Day 63 after the first vaccine or placebo injection was the time point for sampling. The protocol was immunoSEQ multiplex PCR, while the TCRdb copy is restricted to in-frame clones and leaves out a portion. Of about 350,000 clones in the sample, 75% to 90% were seen once. Concerning this clone itself: Its antigen is unidentified.

This sequence originates from a person aged 18 to 59 who received the Ad26.COV2.S COVID-19 vaccine or a placebo. The sample here was peripheral blood, taken in a trial of Ad26.COV2.S vaccine versus placebo. This chain uses TRBV25-1 with TRBJ2-5; D is possibly TRBD2 (5 bases). The CDR3 DNA sequence: TGTGCCAGCAGTGAATGGGCGGGCGCTGAGACCCAGTACTTC. Translation gives CASSEWAGAETQYF.